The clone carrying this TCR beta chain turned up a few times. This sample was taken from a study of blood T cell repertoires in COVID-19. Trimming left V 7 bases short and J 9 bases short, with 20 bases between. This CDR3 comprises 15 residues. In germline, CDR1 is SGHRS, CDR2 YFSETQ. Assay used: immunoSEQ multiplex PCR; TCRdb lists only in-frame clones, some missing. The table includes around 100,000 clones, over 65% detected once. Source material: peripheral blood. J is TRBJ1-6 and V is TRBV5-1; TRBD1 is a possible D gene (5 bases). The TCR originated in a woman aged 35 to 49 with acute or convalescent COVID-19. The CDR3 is CASGLGGAGVSPLHF. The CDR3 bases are TGCGCCAGCGGACTGGGAGGGGCCGGGGTTTCACCCCTCCACTTT.